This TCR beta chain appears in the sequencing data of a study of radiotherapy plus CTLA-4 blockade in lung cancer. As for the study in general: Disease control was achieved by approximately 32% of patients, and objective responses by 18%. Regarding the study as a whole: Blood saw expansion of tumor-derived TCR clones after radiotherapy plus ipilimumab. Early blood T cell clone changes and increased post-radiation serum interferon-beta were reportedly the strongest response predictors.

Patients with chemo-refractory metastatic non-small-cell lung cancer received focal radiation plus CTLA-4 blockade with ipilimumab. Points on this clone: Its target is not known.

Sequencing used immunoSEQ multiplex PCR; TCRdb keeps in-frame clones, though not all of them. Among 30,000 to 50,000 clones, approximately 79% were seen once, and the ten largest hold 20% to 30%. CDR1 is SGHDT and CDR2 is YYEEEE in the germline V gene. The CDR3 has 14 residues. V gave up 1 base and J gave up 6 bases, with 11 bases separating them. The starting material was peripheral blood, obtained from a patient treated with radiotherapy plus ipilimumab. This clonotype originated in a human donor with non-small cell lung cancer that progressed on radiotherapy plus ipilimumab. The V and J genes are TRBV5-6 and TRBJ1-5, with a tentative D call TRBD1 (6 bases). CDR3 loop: CASSLQGISQPQHF. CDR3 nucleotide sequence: TGTGCCAGCAGCTTGCAGGGGATAAGTCAGCCCCAGCATTTT.